The 16 T cell receptor beta chains reported below all come from one sample, sequenced in a study of blood T cell repertoires in COVID-19. TCRdb's copy holds only in-frame clones and misses some; the assay was immunoSEQ multiplex PCR. Of 15,000 or so clones detected, approximately 90% appear once; the ten largest clones hold about 8.3%. Sequencing was performed on peripheral blood. The receptors stem from a human donor in a cohort sampled during active COVID-19.

The chain combines TRBV2 with TRBJ2-1, with no clear D. CDR1 is SNHLY and CDR2 is FYNNEI in the germline V gene. The CDR3 extends over 15 amino acids. V was trimmed by 7 bases and J by 0 bases, leaving 13 bases between them. The CDR3 reads CASTKMEHSYNEQFF. In nucleotides, the CDR3 is TGTGCCAGCACCAAGATGGAGCACTCCTACAATGAGCAGTTCTTC.

The rearrangement joins TRBV27 to TRBJ1-5; tentative D call: TRBD1 (6 bases). The CDR3 extends over 14 amino acids. Germline lookup yields CDR1 MNHEY and CDR2 SMNVEV (reference sequence). Trimming took off 4 bases at V and 0 bases at J, with 7 bases between the two ends. The CDR3 DNA is TGTGCCAGCAGTTGGGACATTAGCAATCAGCCCCAGCATTTT. Protein: CASSWDISNQPQHF.

The chain recombines TRBV30 with TRBJ1-2, with TRBD1 matching 7 bases. Germline CDR1 is GTSNPN and CDR2 is SVGIG (reference sequence). The ends lost 0 bases at V and 4 bases at J; junction bases unmatched: 17. This CDR3 comprises 18 residues. As DNA, the CDR3 is TGTGCCTGGAGTGTACGGGTCCTAAACAGGGGATATGGCTATGGCTACACCTTC. It encodes CAWSVRVLNRGYGYGYTF.

The V gene is TRBV4-2, the J gene TRBJ1-6, with D perhaps matching TRBD1 (6 bases). The CDR3 has 15 amino acids. The germline V and J ends were trimmed by 1 base and 6 bases, with 10 bases remaining between them. The germline CDR1 and CDR2 sequences are LGHNA and YNFKEQ. CDR3 in DNA: TGTGCCAGCAGCCAAGCAGGGGATGGTAATTCACCCCTCCACTTT. It codes for CASSQAGDGNSPLHF.

This chain links TRBV10-1 with TRBJ2-2; D is undetermined. The CDR3 consists of 13 residues. Germline lookup yields CDR1 WNHNN and CDR2 SYGVQD (reference sequence). Deletions cut 5 bases from V and 4 bases from J, with 8 bases between. The CDR3 spells CASSTEITGELFF. The DNA of the CDR3 is TGCGCCAGCAGTACTGAAATCACCGGGGAGCTGTTTTTT.

The rearrangement uses TRBV6-5 and TRBJ1-2; 7 bases map to TRBD1. The CDR3 contains 14 residues. Germline CDR1 MNHEY, CDR2 SVGAGI. The V and J ends lost 6 bases and 3 bases, in that order; junction bases with no gene match: 7. This CDR3 reads CASSQGQAHYGYTF. Here the CDR3 DNA reads TGTGCCAGCAGCCAAGGACAGGCCCACTATGGCTACACCTTC.

The gene calls are TRBV5-5 and TRBJ1-6; D is unclear. This CDR3 is built from 14 residues. Germline loops: CDR1 SGHKS, CDR2 YYEKEE (reference sequence). The germline V and J ends were trimmed by 2 bases and 6 bases, with 9 bases remaining between them. CDR3 nucleotides: TGTGCCAGCAGCTTTGCGCTGGTTAATTCACCCCTCCACTTT. Residues: CASSFALVNSPLHF.

The chain recombines TRBV9 with TRBJ2-2; D is possibly TRBD2 (6 bases). The ends were cut back, 0 bases at V and 0 bases at J, with 30 bases in the middle. CDR3 length equals 23 residues. Germline values: CDR1 SGDLS, CDR2 YYNGEE. CDR3 sequence reads: CASSVAIVTGFSGGNPNTGELFF. For the CDR3, the DNA is TGTGCCAGCAGCGTAGCTATCGTTACGGGTTTTTCGGGCGGGAATCCGAACACCGGGGAGCTGTTTTTT.

The chain links TRBV28 to TRBJ1-4, with D unresolved. Deletions cut 6 bases from V and 5 bases from J, with 13 bases between. The CDR3 runs to 14 residues. Germline V lookup: CDR1 MDHEN, CDR2 SYDVKM. CDR3 residues: CASSVRQLNEKLFF. The CDR3 coding sequence is TGTGCCAGCAGCGTGAGGCAGCTAAATGAAAAACTGTTTTTT.

V is TRBV6-6 and J is TRBJ2-7; 7 nucleotides line up with TRBD1. Germline CDR1 reads MNHNY; CDR2 reads SVGAGI (reference sequence). The CDR3 extends over 15 amino acids. J lost 1 base, V lost 8 bases, and 11 bases had no gene match. CDR3 protein: CASGDTTGQSYEQYF. The CDR3 DNA is TGTGCCAGCGGGGATACTACGGGACAGTCCTACGAGCAGTACTTC.

This chain links TRBV27 with TRBJ1-1, with TRBD1 as a possible D gene (6 bases). The germline V gene encodes CDR1 MNHEY and CDR2 SMNVEV (reference sequence). CDR3 length: 14 amino acids. V lost 7 bases and J lost 2, with 14 bases in between. The CDR3 DNA follows: TGTGCCAGCAACGTACAGGGCCCCAACACTGAAGCTTTCTTT. Protein product: CASNVQGPNTEAFF.

This chain joins TRBV2 and TRBJ2-1; 8 bases map to TRBD2. The length of the CDR3 is 16 residues. V trimming: 5 bases; J trimming: 2 bases; junction bases outside the gene matches: 8. Germline CDR1 is SNHLY and CDR2 is FYNNEI. The CDR3 loop is CASSQNGLATYNEQFF. The CDR3 region has the DNA TGTGCCAGCAGTCAGAACGGACTAGCTACCTACAATGAGCAGTTCTTC.

The chain combines TRBV30 with TRBJ2-5; D not certain. The germline CDR1 and CDR2 sequences are GTSNPN and SVGIG (reference sequence). V gave up 6 bases and J gave up 3 bases, with 14 bases separating them. The CDR3 contains 13 residues. CDR3 sequence: CACFRGAKETQYF. For the CDR3, the DNA is TGTGCCTGCTTTCGTGGAGCTAAAGAGACCCAGTACTTC.

The V call is TRBV6-1, the J call TRBJ2-7; D may be TRBD2 (5 bases). The CDR3 contains 15 residues. The germline V and J ends were trimmed by 3 bases and 1 base, with 13 bases remaining between them. Looked up from germline, CDR1 is MNHNS and CDR2 is SASEGT. The CDR3 nucleotides read TGTGCCAGCAGTGACGCAAGGGAGATATCCTACGAGCAGTACTTC. Protein sequence: CASSDAREISYEQYF.

The chain links TRBV5-4 to TRBJ2-7; D uncertain. The CDR3 loop spans 11 amino acids. The germline gives CDR1 SGHNT, CDR2 YYREEE (reference sequence). V was pared by 4 bases and J by 3 bases, with 5 bases between. CDR3 protein: CASSQNYEQYF. CDR3 DNA sequence: TGTGCCAGCAGCCAGAACTACGAGCAGTACTTC.

This chain connects TRBV2 to TRBJ2-5, with TRBD1 identical over 8 bases. J lost 5 bases, V lost 7 bases, and 9 bases had no gene match. Germline V CDR1 and CDR2: SNHLY, FYNNEI. The CDR3 sequence is 14 residues long. The chain's CDR3 is CASTFPGGSETQYF. CDR3 bases: TGTGCCAGCACCTTCCCAGGGGGCAGCGAGACCCAGTACTTC.